This T cell receptor beta chain was recovered during a study of blood T cell repertoires in COVID-19. Study-level background: Researchers got acute and convalescent COVID-19 samples from the United States, Italy and Spain.

The germline V gene has CDR1 LGHDT and CDR2 YNNKEL (reference sequence). CDR3 size: 14 residues. The V end was cut by 0 bases, the J end by 5 bases, with 10 bases between. Methods used by the authors: Counts of nucleated cells, estimated from reference gene primer amplification, were obtained. The assay was immunoSEQ multiplex PCR, and TCRdb's table has in-frame clones only and misses some. V and J calls and clone size are given by that table; D and trimming were obtained from the DNA. Counted here are about 160,000 clones, 85% occurring once; the ten biggest clones make up about 1%. The rearrangement joins TRBV3-1 (or the pseudogene TRBV3-2) to TRBJ1-1, with D perhaps TRBD1 (6 bases). Sequences were obtained from peripheral blood. The receptor's source is a man aged 35 to 55 with acute or convalescent COVID-19. As DNA, the CDR3 is TGTGCCAGCAGCCAAGAGGGGGCGCGGACTGAAGCTTTCTTT. This translates into CASSQEGARTEAFF.